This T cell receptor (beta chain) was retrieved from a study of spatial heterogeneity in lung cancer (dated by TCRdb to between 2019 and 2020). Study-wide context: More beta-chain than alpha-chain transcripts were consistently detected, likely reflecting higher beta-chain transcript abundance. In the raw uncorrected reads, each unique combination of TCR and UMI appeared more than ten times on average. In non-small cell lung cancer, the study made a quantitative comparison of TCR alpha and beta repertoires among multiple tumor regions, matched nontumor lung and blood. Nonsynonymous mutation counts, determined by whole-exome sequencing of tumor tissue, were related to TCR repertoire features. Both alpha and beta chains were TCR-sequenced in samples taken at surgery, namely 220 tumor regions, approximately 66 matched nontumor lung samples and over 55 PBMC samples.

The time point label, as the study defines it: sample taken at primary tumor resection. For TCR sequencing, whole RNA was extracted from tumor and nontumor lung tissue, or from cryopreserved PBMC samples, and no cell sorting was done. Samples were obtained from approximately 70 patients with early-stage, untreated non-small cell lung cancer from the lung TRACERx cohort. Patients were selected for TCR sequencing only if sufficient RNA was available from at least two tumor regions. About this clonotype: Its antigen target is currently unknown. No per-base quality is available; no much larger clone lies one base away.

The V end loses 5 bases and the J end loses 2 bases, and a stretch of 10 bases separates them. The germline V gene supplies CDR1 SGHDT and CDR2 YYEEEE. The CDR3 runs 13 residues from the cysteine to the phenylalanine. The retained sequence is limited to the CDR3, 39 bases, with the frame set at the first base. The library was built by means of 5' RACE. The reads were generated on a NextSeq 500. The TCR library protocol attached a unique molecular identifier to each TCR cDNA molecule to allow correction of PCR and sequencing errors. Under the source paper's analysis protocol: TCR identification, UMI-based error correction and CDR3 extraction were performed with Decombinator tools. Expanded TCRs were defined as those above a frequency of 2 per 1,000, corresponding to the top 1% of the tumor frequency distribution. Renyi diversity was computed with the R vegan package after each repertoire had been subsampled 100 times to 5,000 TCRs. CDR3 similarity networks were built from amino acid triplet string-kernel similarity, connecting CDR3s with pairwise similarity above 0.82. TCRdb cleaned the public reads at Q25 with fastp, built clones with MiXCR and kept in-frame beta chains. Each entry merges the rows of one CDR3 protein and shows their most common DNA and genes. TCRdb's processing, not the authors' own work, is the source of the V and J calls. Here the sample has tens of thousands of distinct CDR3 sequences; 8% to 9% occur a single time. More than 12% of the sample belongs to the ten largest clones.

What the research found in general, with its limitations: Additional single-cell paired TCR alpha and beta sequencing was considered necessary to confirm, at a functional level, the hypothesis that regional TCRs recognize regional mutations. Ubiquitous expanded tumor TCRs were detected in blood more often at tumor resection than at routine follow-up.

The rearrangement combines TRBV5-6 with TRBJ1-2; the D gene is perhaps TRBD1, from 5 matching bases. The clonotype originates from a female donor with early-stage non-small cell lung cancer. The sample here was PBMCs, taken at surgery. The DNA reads TGTGCCAGCAGGTTGACAGCGAACTATGGCTACACCTTC. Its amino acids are CASRLTANYGYTF.